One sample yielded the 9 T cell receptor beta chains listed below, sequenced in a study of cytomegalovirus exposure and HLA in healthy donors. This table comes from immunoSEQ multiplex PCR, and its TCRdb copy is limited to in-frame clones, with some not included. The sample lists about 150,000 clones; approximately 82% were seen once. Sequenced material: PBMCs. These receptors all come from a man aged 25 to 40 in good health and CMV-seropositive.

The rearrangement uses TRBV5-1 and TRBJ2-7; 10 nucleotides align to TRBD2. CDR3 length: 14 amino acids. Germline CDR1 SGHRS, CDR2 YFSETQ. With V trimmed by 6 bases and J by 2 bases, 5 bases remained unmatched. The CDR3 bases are TGCGCCAGCACCCGGACTAGCGGCCCCTACGAGCAGTACTTC. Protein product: CASTRTSGPYEQYF.

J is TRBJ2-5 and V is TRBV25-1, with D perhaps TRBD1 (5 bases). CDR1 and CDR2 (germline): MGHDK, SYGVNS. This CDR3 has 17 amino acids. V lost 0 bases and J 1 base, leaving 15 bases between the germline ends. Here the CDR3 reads CASSEYLGQGSQETQYF. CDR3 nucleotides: TGTGCCAGCAGTGAATATTTGGGGCAGGGTTCCCAAGAGACCCAGTACTTC.

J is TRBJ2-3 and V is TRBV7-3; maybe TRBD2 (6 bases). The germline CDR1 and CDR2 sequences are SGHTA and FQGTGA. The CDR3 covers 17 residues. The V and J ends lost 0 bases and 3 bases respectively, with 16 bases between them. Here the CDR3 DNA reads TGTGCCAGCAGCTTAACGGGAGGCACGGCTGGGACAGATACGCAGTATTTT. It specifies CASSLTGGTAGTDTQYF.

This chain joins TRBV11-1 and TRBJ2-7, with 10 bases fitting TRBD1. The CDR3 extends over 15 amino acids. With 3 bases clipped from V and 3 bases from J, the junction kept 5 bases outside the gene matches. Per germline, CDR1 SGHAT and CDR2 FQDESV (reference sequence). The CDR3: CASSFTGTGDYEQYF. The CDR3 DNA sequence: TGTGCCAGCAGCTTCACCGGGACAGGGGACTACGAGCAGTACTTC.

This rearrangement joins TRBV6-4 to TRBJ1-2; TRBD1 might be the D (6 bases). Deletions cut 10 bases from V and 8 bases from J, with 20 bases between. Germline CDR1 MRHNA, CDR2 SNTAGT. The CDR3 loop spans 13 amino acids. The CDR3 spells CATGGGPGDGYTF. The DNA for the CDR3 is TGTGCCACGGGAGGGGGGCCCGGGGACGGCTACACCTTC.

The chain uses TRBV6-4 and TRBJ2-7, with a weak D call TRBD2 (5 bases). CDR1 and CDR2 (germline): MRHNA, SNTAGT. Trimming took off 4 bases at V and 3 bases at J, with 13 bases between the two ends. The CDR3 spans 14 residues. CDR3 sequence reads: CASSGRTADYEQYF. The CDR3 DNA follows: TGTGCCAGCAGTGGGAGGACGGCCGACTACGAGCAGTACTTC.

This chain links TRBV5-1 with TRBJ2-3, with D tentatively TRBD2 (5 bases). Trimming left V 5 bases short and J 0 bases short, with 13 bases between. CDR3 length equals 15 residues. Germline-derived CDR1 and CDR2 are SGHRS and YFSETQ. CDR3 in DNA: TGCGCCAGCAGTCGGGGAAGGGATAGCACAGATACGCAGTATTTT. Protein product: CASSRGRDSTDTQYF.

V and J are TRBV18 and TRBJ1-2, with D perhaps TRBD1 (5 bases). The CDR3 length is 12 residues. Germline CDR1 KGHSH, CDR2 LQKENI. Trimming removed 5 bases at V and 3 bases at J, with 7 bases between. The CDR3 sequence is CASSTGDYGYTF. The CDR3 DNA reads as TGTGCCAGCTCAACAGGTGACTATGGCTACACCTTC.

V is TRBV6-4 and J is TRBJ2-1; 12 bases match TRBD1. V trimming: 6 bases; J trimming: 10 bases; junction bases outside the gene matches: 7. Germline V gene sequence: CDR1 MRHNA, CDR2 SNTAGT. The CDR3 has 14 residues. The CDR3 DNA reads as TGTGCCAGCAGCGCGGGACAGGGGGCAGGGGAGCAGTTCTTC. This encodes CASSAGQGAGEQFF.